This T cell receptor beta chain was identified during a study of T cell changes during pregnancy in multiple sclerosis. TCRdb's table, derived via immunoSEQ multiplex PCR, lists solely in-frame clones and lacks some. This table has fewer than 85,000 clones, 85% to 95% appearing once. The sequencing here drew on peripheral blood, taken in the second trimester of pregnancy. This TCR was recovered from a female donor with multiple sclerosis, enrolled in a pregnancy study.

CDR3 coding DNA: TGCGCCAGCAGCTGGAATAGGGACAGGGGTAATAGGAACACTGAAGCTTTCTTT. Amino acids: CASSWNRDRGNRNTEAFF. This rearrangement joins TRBV5-1 to TRBJ1-1; 10 bases fit TRBD1. Trimming removed 3 bases from V and 1 base from J; junction bases left unmatched: 12. The germline V gene has CDR1 SGHRS and CDR2 YFSETQ. The CDR3 contains 18 residues.